These 21 T cell receptor beta chains came from one sample sequenced in a study of tumor and adjacent non-tumor tissue in lung cancer. The library came from three nested PCR rounds adapted from ARM-PCR protocols. Each CDR3 protein gets one entry after TCRdb re-called the multiplex PCR reads with MiXCR. The sample shows fewer than 85,000 distinct CDR3 sequences, more than 70% of them seen only once. No cell sorting was done before RNA was extracted from the tissue. Sequenced input: lung tumor tissue. The source is a man between 60 and 75 years old with non-small cell lung cancer.

On this clonotype: A read error may account for a junction end that differs from germline. V usage is TRBV5-1 and J usage is TRBJ2-7; D is ambiguous. CDR1 and CDR2 from the germline V gene are SGHRS and YFSETQ. The CDR3 runs to 12 residues. CDR3 nucleotide sequence: TGCACCAGCAGCTCCAACACGAACGAGCAGTACTTC. Translated: CTSSSNTNEQYF.

The V and J genes are TRBV20-1 and TRBJ2-4; possible D gene TRBD1, 6 bases. Deletions cut 0 bases from V and 0 bases from J, with 18 bases between. CDR1 is DFQATT, CDR2 SNEGSKA, per germline (reference sequence). The CDR3 extends over 18 amino acids. The DNA for the CDR3 is TGCAGTGCTAGAGACGTGGGCCCGGACAGTCTAGCCAAAAACATTCAGTACTTC. This encodes CSARDVGPDSLAKNIQYF.

This clonotype was picked up a small number of times. The chain carries TRBV19 and TRBJ1-5; 9 positions agree with TRBD1. Germline lookup yields CDR1 LNHDA and CDR2 SQIVND (reference sequence). This CDR3 is 13 amino acids long. The trim removed 10 bases at V and 4 bases at J, leaving 5 bases unmatched. This CDR3 reads CATQDRGNQPQHF. The CDR3 DNA follows: TGTGCCACCCAGGACAGGGGTAATCAGCCCCAGCATTTT.

This clonotype was detected only once. A read error may account for a junction end that differs from germline. This chain connects TRBV20-1 to TRBJ1-2, with 9 bases that match TRBD1. The germline V gene encodes CDR1 DFQATT and CDR2 SNEGSKA (reference sequence). The CDR3 runs 13 residues. The CDR3 is CSTRTGANYGYAF. Written as DNA, the CDR3 is TGCAGTACTAGGACAGGGGCTAACTATGGCTACGCCTTC.

As concerns this clonotype: A read error may produce the germline difference seen at one junction end. The chain carries TRBV6-1 and TRBJ1-2; 9 nucleotides agree with TRBD1. The CDR3 is 13 residues long. CDR1 MNHNS and CDR2 SASEGT come from the germline V gene. The CDR3 loop is CASSYGTGHGHTF. The DNA of the CDR3 is TGTGCCAGTAGTTACGGGACAGGGCATGGCCACACCTTC.

This clonotype was picked up a small number of times. A much larger clone differs by one base, so this may be a read error. The rearrangement joins TRBV11-1 to TRBJ2-5; no reliable D call. The length of the CDR3 is 14 residues. The V gene's germline CDR1 is SGHAT and CDR2 FQDESV (reference sequence). The CDR3 DNA reads as TGTGCCGGCAGCTTAAACACTTACCAAGAGACCCAGTACTTC. It translates to CAGSLNTYQETQYF. Filled out from reference TRBV11-1 and TRBJ2-5, the complete variable domain reads EAEVAQSPRYKITEKSQAVAFWCDPISGHATLYWYRQILGQGPELLVQFQDESVVDDSQLPKDRFSAERLKGVDSTLKIQPAELGDSAMYLCAGSLNTYQETQYFGPGTRLLVL.

This clonotype was counted ten times or more. The rearrangement joins TRBV11-2 to TRBJ2-5; TRBD1 matches at 8 bases. Unmatched junction bases numbered 10, after V lost 3 bases and J lost 4 bases. CDR1 is SGHAT and CDR2 is FQNNGV in the germline V gene. The CDR3 length is 16 residues. CDR3 protein: CASSFKTGVVGETQYF. CDR3 nucleotides: TGTGCCAGCAGCTTTAAGACAGGGGTGGTGGGAGAGACCCAGTACTTC.

This clonotype showed up just a few times. The genes are TRBV7-9 and TRBJ2-7; D may be TRBD1 or TRBD2 (5 bases each). V was cut by 5 bases and J by 9 bases, with 17 bases left in between. In germline, CDR1 is SEHNR, CDR2 FQNEAQ (reference sequence). This CDR3 comprises 13 residues. CDR3 protein: CASSLPRDRGQYF. DNA for the CDR3: TGTGCCAGCAGCCTCCCCCGGGACCGCGGGCAGTACTTC.

With respect to this clonotype: At one end the junction does not follow the germline gene, possibly because of a read error. This chain connects TRBV20-1 to TRBJ2-1, with 11 bases aligning to TRBD2. CDR1 is DFQATT, CDR2 SNEGSKA, per germline (reference sequence). This CDR3 is built from 14 residues. CDR3 loop: CNALIAGGRNEEFF. CDR3 coding DNA: TGCAATGCTTTAATAGCGGGAGGGCGAAATGAGGAGTTCTTC.

This clonotype came up a few times. This chain links TRBV24-1 with TRBJ2-3; 8 bases map to TRBD2. Germline V CDR1 and CDR2: KGHDR, SFDVKD. Losses at the gene ends were 6 bases for V and 5 bases for J; bases not matched to a gene: 6. The length of the CDR3 is 14 residues. Here the CDR3 DNA reads TGTGCCACCAGTAGAGCGGGAGAGTTAGATACGCAGTATTTT. It translates to CATSRAGELDTQYF.

This clonotype was detected many times. A much larger clonotype is one base distant, so this may be a read error. The V call is TRBV11-1, the J call TRBJ2-5; unclear D gene. The CDR3 consists of 14 residues. CDR1 and CDR2 from the germline V gene are SGHAT and FQDESV (reference sequence). DNA of the CDR3: TGTGCCGGCAGCTTAGACACTTACCAAGAGACCCAGTACTTC. Residues: CAGSLDTYQETQYF.

Concerning this clonotype itself: In this CDR3 the conserved last residue, phenylalanine or tryptophan, is missing, so a read error is likely. The chain is built from TRBV20-1 and TRBJ1-2; 7 nucleotides match TRBD1. The CDR3 sequence is 13 residues long. In germline, CDR1 is DFQATT, CDR2 SNEGSKA (reference sequence). CDR3 DNA: TGCATCGCTAGAACAGGGGCTAAATATGGCTACACCTCC. Protein sequence: CIARTGAKYGYTS.

This clonotype was seen many times. In DNA, the CDR3 is TGTGCCAGCAGTTTAACGACAGGGGGCTATCAGCCCCAGCATTTT. The encoded protein is CASSLTTGGYQPQHF. The chain links TRBV12-3 or TRBV12-4 to TRBJ1-5; 10 bases line up with TRBD1. J lost 5 bases, V lost 2 bases, and 3 bases had no gene match. This CDR3 has 15 residues.

For this clonotype: A junction boundary mismatches the germline segment, possibly from a read error. The chain is built from TRBV20-1 and TRBJ2-3; 8 bases line up with TRBD2. Germline CDR1 and CDR2: DFQATT and SNEGSKA (reference sequence). This CDR3 has 16 amino acids. The CDR3 region has the DNA TGCAGTGCTAGGTATCTGGGACTAGTGGGAGTGGATACGCAGTATTTC. Translation gives CSARYLGLVGVDTQYF.

As to this clonotype: This CDR3 fails to terminate in the conserved phenylalanine or tryptophan, so it likely reflects a read error. This rearrangement joins TRBV6-1 to TRBJ1-5; D uncertain. The J call could be wrong; TRBJ2-3 is a better fit for the DNA end. Germline-derived CDR1 and CDR2 are MNHNS and SASEGT. There are 16 residues in the CDR3. CDR3 in amino acids: CASSPPMFNSNQPQYI. The CDR3 coding sequence is TGTGCCAGCAGTCCCCCGATGTTCAATAGCAATCAGCCCCAGTATATT.

With respect to this clonotype: One end of the junction does not line up with germline, which may come from a read error. The gene calls are TRBV12-3 or TRBV12-4 and TRBJ2-7; TRBD1 matches 7 bases. The CDR3 runs to 17 residues. The CDR3 loop reads CASKFGRYRDRAYEHYF. The CDR3 nucleotides read TGTGCCAGCAAATTTGGTCGGTACCGGGACAGAGCCTACGAGCACTACTTC.

On this clonotype: The CDR3 carries no conserved terminal phenylalanine or tryptophan, so it likely arises from a read error. The chain is built from TRBV6-1 and TRBJ2-2; 7 bases map to TRBD2. This CDR3 comprises 14 residues. Looked up from germline, CDR1 is MNHNS and CDR2 is SASEGT. The CDR3 DNA reads TGTACCAGCAGTGAAGGACTAGACACCGGGGAGCTGTTTGTT. As protein: CTSSEGLDTGELFV.

A word on this clonotype: Since the CDR3 does not end with the conserved phenylalanine or tryptophan, this likely comes from a read error. The DNA is left out, because the CDR3 cannot be placed on it with certainty; the CDR3 is given as TCRdb lists it. The chain joins TRBV12-3 or TRBV12-4 to TRBJ2-1; the D call in the table, TRBD2, was not verified against the DNA. The CDR3 numbers 12 amino acids, ends counted. The CDR3: CTSNPGLKGQIC.

This clonotype was detected ten times or more. This chain joins TRBV7-8 and TRBJ2-7; 7 nucleotides align to TRBD2. This CDR3 has 13 amino acids. The trim removed 6 bases at V and 3 bases at J, leaving 5 bases unmatched. Looked up from germline, CDR1 is SGHVS and CDR2 is FQNEAQ. As DNA, the CDR3 is TGTGCCAGCAGTACCGGACTAGACTACGAGCAGTACTTC. Encoded protein: CASSTGLDYEQYF.

This sequence joins TRBV11-2 and TRBJ2-5; unclear D gene. Trimming shortened V by 0 bases and J by 7 bases, and 15 bases separated the two germline ends. The CDR3 loop spans 15 amino acids. CDR1 and CDR2 from the germline V gene are SGHAT and FQNNGV. The CDR3 DNA reads as TGTGCCAGCAGCTTAGATCTTCGTGGGAAAACGACCCAGTACTTC. Residues: CASSLDLRGKTTQYF.

This clonotype was picked up one time. Its ends do not fully match the called genes, so a read error is possible. The chain carries TRBV5-1 and TRBJ2-1; no clear D. The CDR3 extends over 13 amino acids. Germline V gene data show CDR1 as SGHRS and CDR2 as YFSETQ. DNA of the CDR3: TGCGCCGGCAGTTTGCCCGTCGACAATGAGCAGTTCTTC. Translation gives CAGSLPVDNEQFF.